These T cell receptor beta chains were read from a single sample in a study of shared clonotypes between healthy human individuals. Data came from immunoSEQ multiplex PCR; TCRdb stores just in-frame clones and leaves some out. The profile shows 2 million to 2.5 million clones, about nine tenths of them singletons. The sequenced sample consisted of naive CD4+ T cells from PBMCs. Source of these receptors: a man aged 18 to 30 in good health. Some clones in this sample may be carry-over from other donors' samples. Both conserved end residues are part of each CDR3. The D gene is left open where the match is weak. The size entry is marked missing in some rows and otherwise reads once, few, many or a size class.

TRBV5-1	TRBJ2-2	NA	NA	CASSLVWMSNTGELFF	TGCGCCAGCAGCTTGGTTTGGATGTCGAACACCGGGGAGCTGTTTTTT
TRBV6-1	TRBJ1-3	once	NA	CASSVGLVAGNTIYF	TGTGCCAGCAGTGTCGGCCTGGTGGCTGGAAACACCATATATTTT
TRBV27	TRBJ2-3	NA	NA	CASSLLDFHERTDTQYF	TGTGCCAGCAGTTTACTGGACTTCCACGAAAGGACAGATACGCAGTATTTT
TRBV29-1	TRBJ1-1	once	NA	CSVHPGNTEAFF	TGCAGCGTCCATCCGGGGAACACTGAAGCTTTCTTT
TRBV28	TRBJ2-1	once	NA	CASSSQGRQVDEQFF	TGTGCCAGCAGTTCCCAGGGTAGACAGGTGGATGAGCAGTTCTTC
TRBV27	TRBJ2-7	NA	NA	CASSFWYVAIGWQYF	TGTGCCAGCAGTTTTTGGTATGTGGCCATCGGTTGGCAGTACTTC
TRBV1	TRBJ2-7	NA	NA	CTSSQGSGKKYF	TGCACCAGCAGCCAAGGTAGCGGGAAAAAGTACTTC
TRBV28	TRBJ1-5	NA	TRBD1	CASSPQTGGGNQPQHF	TGTGCCAGCAGCCCCCAAACAGGGGGCGGCAATCAGCCCCAGCATTTT
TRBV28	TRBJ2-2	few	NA	CASSRTGKNTGELFF	TGTGCCAGCAGTAGAACAGGAAAGAACACCGGGGAGCTGTTTTTT
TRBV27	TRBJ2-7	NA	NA	CASSSLALSSYEQYF	TGTGCCAGCAGTTCCCTAGCGCTAAGCTCCTACGAGCAGTACTTC
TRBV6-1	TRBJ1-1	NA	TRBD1	CASSLDRESSTEAFF	TGTGCCAGCAGTCTTGACAGGGAGAGTTCCACTGAAGCTTTCTTT